Listed here are 13 T cell receptor beta chains from one sample, sequenced in a study of T-cell memory formation after mild COVID-19. TCRdb passed the 5' RACE reads through MiXCR, listing each CDR3 protein once. In the table there are tens of thousands of distinct CDR3 sequences, roughly 20% of which are singletons. The sample comprised PBMCs or a T cell subset sorted from them (not recorded which). These receptors were obtained from an adult who had mild COVID-19 (a few samples of this study predate the infection). Cell type and time point are not known.

This clonotype has a count of ten or more. The V gene is TRBV5-6, the J gene TRBJ1-5; D remains unclear. The V gene lost 0 bases and the J gene lost 3 bases, with 7 bases spanning the gap. This CDR3 spans 14 amino acids. Germline CDR1 is SGHDT and CDR2 is YYEEEE. CDR3 in amino acids: CASSLGQYNQPQHF. DNA for the CDR3: TGTGCCAGCAGCTTGGGGCAGTACAATCAGCCCCAGCATTTT.

CDR3 DNA: TGTGCCAGCAGCTTGGGGGAGTCCGAGCAGTACTTC. This sequence encodes CASSLGESEQYF. The chain is built from TRBV5-6 and TRBJ2-7, with a tentative D call TRBD2 (5 bases). Trimming cost V 0 bases and J 6 bases, with 7 bases left between them. Germline V gene data show CDR1 as SGHDT and CDR2 as YYEEEE. The CDR3 is 12 residues long. Looking up the rest from reference TRBV5-6 and TRBJ2-7 gives the full variable domain: DAGVTQSPTHLIKTRGQQVTLRCSPKSGHDTVSWYQQALGQGPQFIFQYYEEEERQRGNFPDRFSGHQFPNYSSELNVNALLLGDSALYLCASSLGESEQYFGPGTRLTVT.

In its sample, this clonotype was seen many times. The V call is TRBV4-3, the J call TRBJ2-1, with 10 positions matching TRBD2. Germline assignment: CDR1 LGHNA and CDR2 YSLEER. J was trimmed by 7 bases and V by 4 bases; bases with no gene match: 7. The CDR3 spans 15 residues. The chain's CDR3 is CASSRTSGAKNEQFF. The CDR3 region has the DNA TGCGCCAGCAGCCGGACTAGCGGAGCTAAGAATGAGCAGTTCTTC.

This clonotype was detected many times. The gene calls are TRBV9 and TRBJ2-2, with unresolved D. Germline V CDR1 and CDR2: SGDLS, YYNGEE. This CDR3 spans 15 amino acids. The ends were cut back, 0 bases at V and 2 bases at J, with 8 bases in the middle. The CDR3 here is CASSVVSTNTGELFF. The CDR3 nucleotides read TGTGCCAGCAGCGTAGTAAGCACCAACACCGGGGAGCTGTTTTTT.

This clonotype was counted ten times or more. This rearrangement joins TRBV27 to TRBJ2-7, with 9 bases identical to TRBD1. There are 13 residues in the CDR3. V shed 9 bases and J 4 bases; nucleotides not matched to a gene: 7. Per germline, CDR1 MNHEY and CDR2 SMNVEV (reference sequence). In nucleotides, the CDR3 is TGTGCCAGAACCGGGACAGGGAGATACGAGCAGTACTTC. This translates into CARTGTGRYEQYF.

This clonotype was counted at least ten times. The chain recombines TRBV3-1 with TRBJ2-1; 14 bases line up with TRBD2. The germline gives CDR1 LGHDT, CDR2 YNNKEL (reference sequence). The V gene end was trimmed by 3 bases and the J gene end by 14 bases; junction bases not matched to a gene: 6. The CDR3 runs 14 residues. The chain's CDR3 is CASSHHGTSGSEFF. CDR3 DNA: TGTGCCAGCAGCCACCACGGGACTAGCGGGAGTGAGTTCTTC.

This clonotype was counted at least ten times. CDR3 sequence (DNA): TGTGCCAGCGGGACGGAGAGACAGGCCCCTGTCCATGGCTACACCTTC. Translated: CASGTERQAPVHGYTF. The chain employs TRBV12-3 or TRBV12-4 and TRBJ1-2; D is perhaps TRBD1 (6 bases). CDR3 length: 16 residues. Trimming shortened V by 8 bases and J by 6 bases, and 25 bases separated the two germline ends.

This clonotype was found a few times. The V call is TRBV7-9, the J call TRBJ1-1, with D possibly matching TRBD1 (6 bases). The ends were cut back, 7 bases at V and 0 bases at J, with 21 bases in the middle. CDR3 length: 17 amino acids. Germline-derived CDR1 and CDR2 are SEHNR and FQNEAQ (reference sequence). DNA for the CDR3: TGTGCCAGCACCGTCATTGGACAGCGGGGGTTGAACACTGAAGCTTTCTTT. Translation: CASTVIGQRGLNTEAFF.

This clonotype has at least ten counts. The V call is TRBV5-1, the J call TRBJ2-5; no definite D call. Germline values: CDR1 SGHRS, CDR2 YFSETQ. This CDR3 is built from 13 residues. Trimming stripped 4 bases from V and 5 bases from J, with 12 bases between. The CDR3, as DNA: TGCGCCAGCAGCCTGGTGGGTGAGGAGACCCAGTACTTC. Amino acid sequence: CASSLVGEETQYF.

The table lists this clonotype with a few counts. V usage is TRBV11-1 and J usage is TRBJ2-5, with D possibly matching TRBD2 (5 bases). Germline V lookup: CDR1 SGHAT, CDR2 FQDESV (reference sequence). This CDR3 region has 16 residues. V was clipped by 3 bases and J by 5 bases, with 19 bases between them. CDR3 DNA: TGTGCCAGCAGCTTCGGGAACATCCTAACCGGGGAGACCCAGTACTTC. Protein sequence: CASSFGNILTGETQYF.

The rearrangement uses TRBV5-1 and TRBJ1-2, with TRBD1 matching 7 bases. The CDR3 consists of 13 residues. After removal of 0 bases from V and 8 bases from J, the junction contained 4 bases not matched to a gene. Germline CDR1 reads SGHRS; CDR2 reads YFSETQ. The CDR3 sequence is CASSLDSDRGYTF. The DNA of the CDR3 is TGCGCCAGCAGCTTGGATTCGGACAGGGGCTACACCTTC.

This clonotype came up many times. This chain connects TRBV29-1 to TRBJ2-1; 15 nucleotides align to TRBD2. CDR3 length equals 13 residues. The J segment lost 8 bases and the V segment lost 7 bases, leaving 3 bases of the junction unmatched. Per the germline V gene, CDR1 is SQVTM and CDR2 is ANQGSEA. The CDR3 sequence is CSGGLAGGHEQFF. The CDR3 DNA reads TGCAGCGGGGGACTAGCGGGGGGCCATGAGCAGTTCTTC.

This clonotype has at least ten counts. The rearrangement joins TRBV25-1 to TRBJ2-1; D remains unclear. This CDR3 is built from 16 residues. Per the germline V gene, CDR1 is MGHDK and CDR2 is SYGVNS. V was cut by 2 bases and J by 2 bases, with 13 bases left in between. CDR3 protein: CASSEEGSLAYNEQFF. The CDR3 region has the DNA TGTGCCAGCAGTGAAGAAGGATCGCTCGCCTACAATGAGCAGTTCTTC.